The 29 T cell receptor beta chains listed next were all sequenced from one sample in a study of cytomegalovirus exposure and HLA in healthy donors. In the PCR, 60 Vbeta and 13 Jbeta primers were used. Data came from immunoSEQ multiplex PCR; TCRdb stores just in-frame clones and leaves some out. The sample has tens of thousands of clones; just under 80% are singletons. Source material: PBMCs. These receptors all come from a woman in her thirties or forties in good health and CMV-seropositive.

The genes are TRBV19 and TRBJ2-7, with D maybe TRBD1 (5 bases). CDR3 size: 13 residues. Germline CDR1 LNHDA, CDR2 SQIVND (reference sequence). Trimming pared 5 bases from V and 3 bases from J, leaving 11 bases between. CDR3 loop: CASSGQGIYEQYF. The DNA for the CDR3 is TGTGCCAGTAGTGGGCAGGGTATCTACGAGCAGTACTTC. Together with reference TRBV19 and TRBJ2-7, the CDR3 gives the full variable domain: DGGITQSPKYLFRKEGQNVTLSCEQNLNHDAMYWYRQDPGQGLRLIYYSQIVNDFQKGDIAEGYSVSREKKESFPLTVTSAQKNPTAFYLCASSGQGIYEQYFGPGTRLTVT.

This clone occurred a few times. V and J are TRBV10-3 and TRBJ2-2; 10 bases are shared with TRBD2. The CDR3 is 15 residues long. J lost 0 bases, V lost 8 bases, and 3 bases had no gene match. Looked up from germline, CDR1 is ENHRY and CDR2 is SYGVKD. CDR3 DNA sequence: TGTGCCATCGGAGGACTAGCGGCGAACACCGGGGAGCTGTTTTTT. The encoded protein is CAIGGLAANTGELFF.

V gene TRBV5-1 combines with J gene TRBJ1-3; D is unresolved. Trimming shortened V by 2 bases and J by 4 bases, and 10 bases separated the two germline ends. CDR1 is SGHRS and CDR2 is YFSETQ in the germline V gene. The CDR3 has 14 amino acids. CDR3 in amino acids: CASSLPAGGNTIYF. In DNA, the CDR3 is TGCGCCAGCAGCTTACCGGCGGGGGGAAACACCATATATTTT. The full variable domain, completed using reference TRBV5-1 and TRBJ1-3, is KAGVTQTPRYLIKTRGQQVTLSCSPISGHRSVSWYQQTPGQGLQFLFEYFSETQRNKGNFPGRFSGRQFSNSRSEMNVSTLELGDSALYLCASSLPAGGNTIYFGEGSWLTVV.

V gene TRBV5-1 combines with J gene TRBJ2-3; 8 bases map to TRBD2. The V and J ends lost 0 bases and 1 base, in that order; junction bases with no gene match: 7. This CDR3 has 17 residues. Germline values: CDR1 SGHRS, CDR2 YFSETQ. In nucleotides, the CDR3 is TGCGCCAGCAGCTTGGAATGGCGGGGGGACGGCACAGATACGCAGTATTTT. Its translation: CASSLEWRGDGTDTQYF.

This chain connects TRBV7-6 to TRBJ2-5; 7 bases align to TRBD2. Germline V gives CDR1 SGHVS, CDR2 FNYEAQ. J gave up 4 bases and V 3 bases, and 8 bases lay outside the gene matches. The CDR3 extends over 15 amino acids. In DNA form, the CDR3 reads TGTGCCAGCAGCTTGGGCGATTGGGGGGGAGAGACCCAGTACTTC. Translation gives CASSLGDWGGETQYF. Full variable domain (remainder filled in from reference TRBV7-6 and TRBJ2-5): GAGVSQSPRYKVTKRGQDVALRCDPISGHVSLYWYRQALGQGPEFLTYFNYEAQQDKSGLPNDRFSAERPEGSISTLTIQRTEQRDSAMYRCASSLGDWGGETQYFGPGTRLLVL.

The CDR3 DNA reads TGTGCCAGCAGTGATCCCGGAGGGCCCTATGGCTACACCTTC. Translating it yields CASSDPGGPYGYTF. The chain carries TRBV25-1 and TRBJ1-2, with D unresolved. Looked up from germline, CDR1 is MGHDK and CDR2 is SYGVNS. CDR3 length: 14 amino acids. Trimming took 3 bases from V and 4 from J, leaving 12 bases between them.

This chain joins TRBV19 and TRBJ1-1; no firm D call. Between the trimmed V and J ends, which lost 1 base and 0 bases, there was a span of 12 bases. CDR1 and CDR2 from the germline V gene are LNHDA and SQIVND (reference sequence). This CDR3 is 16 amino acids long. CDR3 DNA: TGTGCCAGTAGTATAGTCAGCCATGACATGAACACTGAAGCTTTCTTT. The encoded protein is CASSIVSHDMNTEAFF.

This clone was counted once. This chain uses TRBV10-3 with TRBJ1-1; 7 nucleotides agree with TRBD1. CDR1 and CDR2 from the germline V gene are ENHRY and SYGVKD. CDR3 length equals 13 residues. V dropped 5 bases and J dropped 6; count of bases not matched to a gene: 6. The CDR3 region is CAISPGQRAEAFF. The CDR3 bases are TGTGCCATCAGTCCGGGACAGCGCGCTGAAGCTTTCTTT.

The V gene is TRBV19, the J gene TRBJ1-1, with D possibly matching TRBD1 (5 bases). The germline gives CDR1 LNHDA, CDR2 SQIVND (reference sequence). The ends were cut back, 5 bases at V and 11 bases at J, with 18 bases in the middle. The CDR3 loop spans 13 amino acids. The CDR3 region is CASSDRTDGRAFF. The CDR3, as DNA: TGTGCCAGTAGTGACAGAACGGACGGAAGGGCTTTCTTT.

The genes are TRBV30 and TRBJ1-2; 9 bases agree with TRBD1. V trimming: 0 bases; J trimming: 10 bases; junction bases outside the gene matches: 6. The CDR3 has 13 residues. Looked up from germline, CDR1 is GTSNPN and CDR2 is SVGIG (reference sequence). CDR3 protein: CAWSVLGQGIYTF. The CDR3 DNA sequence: TGTGCCTGGAGTGTACTAGGACAGGGGATCTACACCTTC.

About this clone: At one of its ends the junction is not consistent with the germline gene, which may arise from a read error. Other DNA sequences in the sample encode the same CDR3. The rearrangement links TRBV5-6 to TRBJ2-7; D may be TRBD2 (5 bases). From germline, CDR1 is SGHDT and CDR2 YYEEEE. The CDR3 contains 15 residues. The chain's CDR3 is CASSFGGPVSYEQYF. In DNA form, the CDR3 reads TGCGCCAGCAGCTTTGGAGGACCTGTCTCCTACGAGCAGTACTTC. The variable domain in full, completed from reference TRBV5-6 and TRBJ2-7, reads DAGVTQSPTHLIKTRGQQVTLRCSPKSGHDTVSWYQQALGQGPQFIFQYYEEEERQRGNFPDRFSGHQFPNYSSELNVNALLLGDSALYLCASSFGGPVSYEQYFGPGTRLTVT.

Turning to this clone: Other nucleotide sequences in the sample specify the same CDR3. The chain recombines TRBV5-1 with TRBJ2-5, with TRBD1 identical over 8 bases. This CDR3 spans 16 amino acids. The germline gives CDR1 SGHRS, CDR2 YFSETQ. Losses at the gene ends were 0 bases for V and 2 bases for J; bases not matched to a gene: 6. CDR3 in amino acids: CASSLGRDRSQETQYF. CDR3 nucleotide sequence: TGCGCCAGCAGCTTGGGGCGGGACAGGTCTCAAGAGACCCAGTACTTC.

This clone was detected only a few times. CDR3 sequence reads: CASSPTGGNTGELFF. DNA for the CDR3: TGTGCCAGCTCACCGACAGGGGGCAACACCGGGGAGCTGTTTTTT. This chain uses TRBV18 with TRBJ2-2; 10 bases fit TRBD1. The CDR3 runs to 15 residues. Trimming took 3 bases from V and 2 from J; bases not matched to a gene: 0. Germline V gives CDR1 KGHSH, CDR2 LQKENI.

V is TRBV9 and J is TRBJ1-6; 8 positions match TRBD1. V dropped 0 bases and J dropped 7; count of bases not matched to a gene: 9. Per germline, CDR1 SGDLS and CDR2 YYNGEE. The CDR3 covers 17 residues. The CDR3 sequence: CASSVDGQGIGNSPLHF. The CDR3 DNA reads TGTGCCAGCAGCGTAGACGGACAGGGCATAGGGAATTCACCCCTCCACTTT. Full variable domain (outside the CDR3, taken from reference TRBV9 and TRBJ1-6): DSGVTQTPKHLITATGQRVTLRCSPRSGDLSVYWYQQSLDQGLQFLIQYYNGEERAKGNILERFSAQQFPDLHSELNLSSLELGDSALYFCASSVDGQGIGNSPLHFGNGTRLTVT.

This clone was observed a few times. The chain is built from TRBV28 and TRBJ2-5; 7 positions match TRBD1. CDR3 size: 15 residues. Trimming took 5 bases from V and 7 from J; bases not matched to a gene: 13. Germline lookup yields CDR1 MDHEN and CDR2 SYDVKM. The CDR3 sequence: CASSEPGQARGTQYF. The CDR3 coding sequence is TGTGCCAGCAGTGAACCCGGACAGGCACGCGGGACCCAGTACTTC.

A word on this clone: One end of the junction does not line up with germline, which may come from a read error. CDR3 nucleotides: TGTTCCAGCAGCTTAGGGCCTCAGCCCCAGCATTTT. It translates to CSSSLGPQPQHF. The chain couples TRBV7-9 to TRBJ1-5; D uncertain. This CDR3 has 12 amino acids. Germline V gene sequence: CDR1 SEHNR, CDR2 FQNEAQ (reference sequence).

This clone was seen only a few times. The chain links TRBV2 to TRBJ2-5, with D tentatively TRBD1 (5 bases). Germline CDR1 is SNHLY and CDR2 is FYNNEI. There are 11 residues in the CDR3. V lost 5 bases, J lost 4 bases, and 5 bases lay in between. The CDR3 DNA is TGTGCCAGCAGTAGGGGAGAGACCCAGTACTTC. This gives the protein CASSRGETQYF.

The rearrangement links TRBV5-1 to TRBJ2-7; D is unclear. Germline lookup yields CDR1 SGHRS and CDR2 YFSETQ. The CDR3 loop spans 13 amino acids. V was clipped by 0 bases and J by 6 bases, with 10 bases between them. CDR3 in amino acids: CASSLGQLGEQYF. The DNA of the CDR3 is TGCGCCAGCAGCTTGGGCCAACTCGGCGAGCAGTACTTC.

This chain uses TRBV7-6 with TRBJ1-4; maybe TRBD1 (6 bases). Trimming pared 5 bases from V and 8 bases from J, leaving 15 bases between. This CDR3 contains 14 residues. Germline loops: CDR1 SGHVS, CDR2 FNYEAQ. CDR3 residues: CASSLPGQQEKLFF. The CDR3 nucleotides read TGTGCCAGCAGCCTACCCGGACAGCAAGAAAAACTGTTTTTT.

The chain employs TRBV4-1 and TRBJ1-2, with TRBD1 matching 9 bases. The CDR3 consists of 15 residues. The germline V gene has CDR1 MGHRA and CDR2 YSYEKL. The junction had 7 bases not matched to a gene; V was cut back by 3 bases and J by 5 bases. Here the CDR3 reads CASSQEGQGLYGYTF. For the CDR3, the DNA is TGCGCCAGCAGCCAGGAGGGACAGGGATTATATGGCTACACCTTC.

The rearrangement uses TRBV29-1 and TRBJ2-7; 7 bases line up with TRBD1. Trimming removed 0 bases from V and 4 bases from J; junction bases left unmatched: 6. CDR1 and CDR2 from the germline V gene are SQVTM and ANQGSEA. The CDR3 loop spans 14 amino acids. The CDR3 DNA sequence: TGCAGCGTTGAAGATGACAGGGTGTCGTACGAGCAGTACTTC. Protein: CSVEDDRVSYEQYF.

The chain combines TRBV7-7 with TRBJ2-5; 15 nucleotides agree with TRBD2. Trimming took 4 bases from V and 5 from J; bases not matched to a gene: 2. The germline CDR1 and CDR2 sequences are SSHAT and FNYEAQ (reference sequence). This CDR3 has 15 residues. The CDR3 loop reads CASSSGLAGGETQYF. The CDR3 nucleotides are TGTGCCAGCAGCTCGGGACTAGCGGGGGGTGAGACCCAGTACTTC.

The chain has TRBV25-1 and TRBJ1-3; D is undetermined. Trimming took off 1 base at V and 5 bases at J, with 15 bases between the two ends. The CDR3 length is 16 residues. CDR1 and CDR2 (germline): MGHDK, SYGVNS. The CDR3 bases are TGTGCCAGCAGTGAATTAACTGGGAGCTCGCGAAACACCATATATTTT. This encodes CASSELTGSSRNTIYF.

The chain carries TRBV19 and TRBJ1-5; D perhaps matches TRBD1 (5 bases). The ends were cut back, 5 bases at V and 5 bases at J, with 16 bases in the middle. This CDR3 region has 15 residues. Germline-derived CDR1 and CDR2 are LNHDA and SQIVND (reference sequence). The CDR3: CASSYPDIGYQPQHF. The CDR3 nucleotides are TGTGCCAGTAGTTATCCGGACATTGGCTATCAGCCCCAGCATTTT.

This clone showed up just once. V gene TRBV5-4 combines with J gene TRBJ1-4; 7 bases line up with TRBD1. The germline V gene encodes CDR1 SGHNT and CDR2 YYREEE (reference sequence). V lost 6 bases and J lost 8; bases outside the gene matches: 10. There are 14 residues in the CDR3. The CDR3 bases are TGTGCCAGCACCGAGGACAGGCGCCGGGAAAAACTGTTTTTT. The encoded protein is CASTEDRRREKLFF.

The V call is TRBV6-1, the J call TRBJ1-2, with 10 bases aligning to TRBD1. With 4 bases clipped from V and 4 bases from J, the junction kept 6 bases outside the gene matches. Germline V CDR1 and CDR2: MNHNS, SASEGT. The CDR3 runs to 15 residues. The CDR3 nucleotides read TGTGCCAGCAGTGCTCGGACAGGGGGGAGCTATGGCTACACCTTC. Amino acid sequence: CASSARTGGSYGYTF.

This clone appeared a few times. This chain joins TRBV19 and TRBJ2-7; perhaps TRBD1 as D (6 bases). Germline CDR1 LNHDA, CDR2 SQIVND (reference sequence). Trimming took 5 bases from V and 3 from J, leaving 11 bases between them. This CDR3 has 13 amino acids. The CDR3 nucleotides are TGTGCCAGTAGTGGGTGGACAGACTACGAGCAGTACTTC. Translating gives CASSGWTDYEQYF. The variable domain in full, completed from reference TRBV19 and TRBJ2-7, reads DGGITQSPKYLFRKEGQNVTLSCEQNLNHDAMYWYRQDPGQGLRLIYYSQIVNDFQKGDIAEGYSVSREKKESFPLTVTSAQKNPTAFYLCASSGWTDYEQYFGPGTRLTVT.

The CDR3 sequence is CAWQKTGEAFF. CDR3 bases: TGTGCCTGGCAAAAGACAGGGGAAGCTTTCTTT. The chain employs TRBV30 and TRBJ1-1; 7 nucleotides align to TRBD1. The V segment lost 5 bases and the J segment 8 bases; nucleotides outside the gene matches: 5. CDR1 GTSNPN and CDR2 SVGIG come from the germline V gene (reference sequence). The CDR3 covers 11 residues.

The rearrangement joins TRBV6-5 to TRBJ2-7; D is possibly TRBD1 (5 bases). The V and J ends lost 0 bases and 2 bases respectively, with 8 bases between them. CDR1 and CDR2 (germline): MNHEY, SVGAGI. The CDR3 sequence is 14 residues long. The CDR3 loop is CASSYSGRAYEQYF. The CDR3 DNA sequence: TGTGCCAGCAGTTACTCGGGCAGGGCCTACGAGCAGTACTTC.